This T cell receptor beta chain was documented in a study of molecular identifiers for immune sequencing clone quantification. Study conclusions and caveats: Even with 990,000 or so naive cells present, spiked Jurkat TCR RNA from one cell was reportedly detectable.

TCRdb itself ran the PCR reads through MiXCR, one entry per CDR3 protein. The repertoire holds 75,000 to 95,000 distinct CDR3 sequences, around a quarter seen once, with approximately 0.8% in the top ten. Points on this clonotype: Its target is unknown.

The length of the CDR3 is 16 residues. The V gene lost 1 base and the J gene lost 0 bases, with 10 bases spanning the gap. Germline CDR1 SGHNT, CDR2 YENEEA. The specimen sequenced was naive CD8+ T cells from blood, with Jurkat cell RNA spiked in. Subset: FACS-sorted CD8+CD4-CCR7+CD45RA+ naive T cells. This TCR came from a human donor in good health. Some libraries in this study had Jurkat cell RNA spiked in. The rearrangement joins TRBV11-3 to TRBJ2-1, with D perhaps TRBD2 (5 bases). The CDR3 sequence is CASSLGGLSSYNEQFF. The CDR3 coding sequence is TGTGCCAGCAGCTTAGGTGGACTGAGCTCCTACAATGAGCAGTTCTTC.